Shown below are 13 T cell receptor beta chains from a single sample sequenced in a study of cytomegalovirus exposure and HLA in healthy donors listed by TCRdb under 2017. The library came from the immunoSEQ multiplex PCR assay. A mixture of 60 forward primers for TCR Vbeta segments and 13 reverse primers for TCR Jbeta segments was used in the multiplex PCR. The clones in this table, taken by TCRdb from immuneACCESS, are in-frame only. Not every clone is retained; where verified, under half of the shortfall comes from an unresolved V gene, and the cause of the rest is unknown. The sample table shows roughly 98,000 clones, and approximately 70% are seen once. Of the sample, around 2.3% falls within the top ten clones. Source material: PBMCs. The source is a man in his forties or fifties in good health and CMV-seronegative.

V and J are TRBV6-1 and TRBJ1-2; TRBD1 is a possible D gene (5 bases). The CDR3 is 15 residues long. CDR1 is MNHNS, CDR2 SASEGT, per germline. Trimming removed 1 base at V and 4 bases at J, with 13 bases between. The CDR3, as DNA: TGTGCCAGCAGTGAAGAAGAAGGGGCTGGCTATGGCTACACCTTC. Translating it yields CASSEEEGAGYGYTF.

This chain uses TRBV4-3 with TRBJ2-1, with D hard to call. There are 12 residues in the CDR3. Germline assignment: CDR1 LGHNA and CDR2 YSLEER. Trimming removed 0 bases at V and 9 bases at J, with 6 bases between. CDR3 sequence reads: CASSQEQFEQFF. The CDR3 DNA reads TGCGCCAGCAGCCAAGAACAGTTTGAGCAGTTCTTC.

This chain connects TRBV11-3 to TRBJ2-1; TRBD2 aligns across 9 bases. CDR1 SGHNT and CDR2 YENEEA come from the germline V gene. This CDR3 is built from 15 residues. Trimming removed 1 base from V and 7 bases from J; junction bases left unmatched: 5. DNA of the CDR3: TGTGCCAGCAGCTTAGGGGCTAGCGGGATGAATGAGCAGTTCTTC. Translating gives CASSLGASGMNEQFF.

The gene calls are TRBV5-4 and TRBJ1-2, with 8 bases lining up with TRBD1. Germline V lookup: CDR1 SGHNT, CDR2 YYREEE (reference sequence). V was clipped by 0 bases and J by 8 bases; unmatched bases: 6. The CDR3 spans 14 residues. CDR3 in DNA: TGTGCCAGCAGCTTGGACAGGGGGGAGGAAGGCTACACCTTC. This encodes CASSLDRGEEGYTF.

The rearrangement uses TRBV7-9 and TRBJ2-1; D perhaps matches TRBD1 (5 bases). Germline V gene data show CDR1 as SEHNR and CDR2 as FQNEAQ (reference sequence). Deletions cut 1 base from V and 7 bases from J, with 23 bases between. CDR3 length equals 18 residues. CDR3 sequence: CASSLEYLGQAPENEQFF. CDR3 bases: TGTGCCAGCAGCTTAGAGTACTTGGGGCAGGCCCCGGAGAATGAGCAGTTCTTC.

The chain employs TRBV6-6 and TRBJ1-1, with D possibly TRBD1 on 6 matching bases. Trimming cost V 6 bases and J 1 base, with 12 bases left between them. CDR1 MNHNY and CDR2 SVGAGI come from the germline V gene (reference sequence). The CDR3 has 14 residues. The CDR3 DNA is TGTGCCAGCAGCCAACAGGGCAAGAACACTGAAGCTTTCTTT. Its protein product is CASSQQGKNTEAFF.

The chain links TRBV11-2 to TRBJ1-1; D is unclear. Trimming stripped 0 bases from V and 10 bases from J, with 12 bases between. Germline V lookup: CDR1 SGHAT, CDR2 FQNNGV. This CDR3 spans 13 amino acids. The CDR3 spells CASSLEGLGAAFF. Here the CDR3 DNA reads TGTGCCAGCAGCTTAGAGGGCCTGGGTGCAGCTTTCTTT. Filled out from reference TRBV11-2 and TRBJ1-1, the complete variable domain reads EAGVAQSPRYKIIEKRQSVAFWCNPISGHATLYWYQQILGQGPKLLIQFQNNGVVDDSQLPKDRFSAERLKGVDSTLKIQPAKLEDSAVYLCASSLEGLGAAFFGQGTRLTVV.

Turning to this clone: Distinct nucleotide sequences in the sample also encode this CDR3. CDR3 sequence: CASSEALRGFYGYTF. CDR3 DNA sequence: TGTGCCAGCAGTGAAGCGCTCCGGGGATTCTATGGCTACACCTTC. This rearrangement joins TRBV2 to TRBJ1-2; D uncertain. Germline CDR1 is SNHLY and CDR2 is FYNNEI. Trimming took off 0 bases at V and 4 bases at J, with 12 bases between the two ends. CDR3 size: 15 residues. Variable domain in full (rest from reference TRBV2 and TRBJ1-2): EPEVTQTPSHQVTQMGQEVILRCVPISNHLYFYWYRQILGQKVEFLVSFYNNEISEKSEIFDDQFSVERPDGSNFTLKIRSTKLEDSAMYFCASSEALRGFYGYTFGSGTRLTVV.

The rearrangement links TRBV28 to TRBJ2-7; 7 bases are shared with TRBD1. Unmatched junction bases numbered 10, after V lost 6 bases and J lost 5 bases. The V gene's germline CDR1 is MDHEN and CDR2 SYDVKM. CDR3 length: 14 residues. The CDR3 region has the DNA TGTGCCAGCAGGCTCTCAGGGGGTGGGGACGAGCAGTACTTC. Protein sequence: CASRLSGGGDEQYF.

The chain combines TRBV7-9 with TRBJ2-5, with 9 positions matching TRBD2. The CDR3 sequence is 15 residues long. The germline V gene encodes CDR1 SEHNR and CDR2 FQNEAQ (reference sequence). The V and J ends lost 3 bases and 11 bases, in that order; junction bases with no gene match: 13. The CDR3 protein is CASSFIAGVVEEQYF. The CDR3 bases are TGTGCCAGCAGCTTCATAGCGGGGGTTGTGGAAGAGCAGTACTTC.

The V gene is TRBV27, the J gene TRBJ2-1; 10 nucleotides agree with TRBD2. Germline values: CDR1 MNHEY, CDR2 SMNVEV (reference sequence). The trim removed 7 bases at V and 4 bases at J, leaving 4 bases unmatched. This CDR3 has 14 amino acids. CDR3 sequence (DNA): TGTGCCAGCACGCTAGCGGGAGATTACAATGAGCAGTTCTTC. Its translation is CASTLAGDYNEQFF.

This clone was recorded only once. J is TRBJ2-5 and V is TRBV7-8; 14 positions match TRBD2. Unmatched junction bases numbered 9, after V lost 5 bases and J lost 4 bases. CDR3 length: 17 amino acids. Germline assignment: CDR1 SGHVS and CDR2 FQNEAQ. CDR3 sequence: CASSLGLAGGSIETQYF. DNA of the CDR3: TGTGCCAGCAGCCTTGGACTAGCGGGGGGCAGTATAGAGACCCAGTACTTC.

The rearrangement links TRBV9 to TRBJ2-1; 10 positions match TRBD2. Germline CDR1 is SGDLS and CDR2 is YYNGEE. The CDR3 has 20 amino acids. J gave up 0 bases and V 4 bases, and 16 bases lay outside the gene matches. In DNA, the CDR3 is TGTGCCAGCAGCTCAGGGGTAGCGGGGGGTCTATTAAGCTCCTACAATGAGCAGTTCTTC. This codes for CASSSGVAGGLLSSYNEQFF.